The T cell receptor (beta chain) described here comes from a study of cytomegalovirus exposure and HLA in healthy donors. About the study: About 200 million T cells yielded roughly 100 million unique TCR beta sequences, as an earlier analysis found.

The primer mix had 60 Vbeta and 13 Jbeta primers. The assay was immunoSEQ multiplex PCR, and TCRdb's table has in-frame clones only and misses some. The profile shows 100,000 to 150,000 clones, 81% of them singletons. Worth noting for this clone: Its antigen is not known.

Study observations and caveats: Later, an analysis found that common viral pathogens appeared to be linked with several of the most significant clusters. Reports state that TCR beta sequences accurately predicted most subjects' HLA-A and HLA-B alleles. In a later analysis, an Asian-associated ancestry cluster reportedly showed fewer N-insertions than the roughly 690-donor mean.

Germline V gene data show CDR1 as MDHEN and CDR2 as SYDVKM. J was trimmed by 3 bases and V by 6 bases; bases with no gene match: 2. This CDR3 is 15 amino acids long. This TCR derives from a man younger than 35 in good health and CMV-seronegative. The J gene is TRBJ1-6, the V gene TRBV28; TRBD1 aligns across 10 bases. The sequenced material came from PBMCs. For the CDR3, the DNA is TGTGCCAGCAGGGGGACAGGGGACTATAATTCACCCCTCCACTTT. The encoded protein is CASRGTGDYNSPLHF.